This TCR beta chain was sequenced during a study of beta chain features in type 1 diabetes. Study-level points and caveats: All four CD4+ subsets from Type 1 diabetes patients carried moderately but significantly shorter TCRB CDR3s.

The germline V and J ends were trimmed by 1 base and 7 bases, with 11 bases remaining between them. The CDR3 spans 13 residues. The germline gives CDR1 SEHNR, CDR2 FQNEAQ (reference sequence). Reverse transcription of all isolated RNA meant that expressed TCRB transcripts were sequenced. The protocol was immunoSEQ multiplex PCR, while the TCRdb copy is restricted to in-frame clones and leaves out a portion. The table records about 660,000 clones, more than 12% of them present only once. Details on this clone: Antigen specificity is unknown.

Without exception, sorted populations had purity beyond 95%. The receptor was derived from a man younger than 30 with type 1 diabetes. V gene TRBV7-9 combines with J gene TRBJ2-7, with D possibly being TRBD2 (5 bases). Sequencing input: naive CD4+ T cells from blood. The CDR3 loop reads CASSLVSPGEQYF. The DNA for the CDR3 is TGTGCCAGCAGCTTAGTATCCCCGGGGGAGCAGTACTTC. The full variable domain, completed using reference TRBV7-9 and TRBJ2-7, is DTGVSQNPRHKITKRGQNVTFRCDPISEHNRLYWYRQTLGQGPEFLTYFQNEAQLEKSRLLSDRFSAERPKGSFSTLEIQRTEQGDSAMYLCASSLVSPGEQYFGPGTRLTVT.